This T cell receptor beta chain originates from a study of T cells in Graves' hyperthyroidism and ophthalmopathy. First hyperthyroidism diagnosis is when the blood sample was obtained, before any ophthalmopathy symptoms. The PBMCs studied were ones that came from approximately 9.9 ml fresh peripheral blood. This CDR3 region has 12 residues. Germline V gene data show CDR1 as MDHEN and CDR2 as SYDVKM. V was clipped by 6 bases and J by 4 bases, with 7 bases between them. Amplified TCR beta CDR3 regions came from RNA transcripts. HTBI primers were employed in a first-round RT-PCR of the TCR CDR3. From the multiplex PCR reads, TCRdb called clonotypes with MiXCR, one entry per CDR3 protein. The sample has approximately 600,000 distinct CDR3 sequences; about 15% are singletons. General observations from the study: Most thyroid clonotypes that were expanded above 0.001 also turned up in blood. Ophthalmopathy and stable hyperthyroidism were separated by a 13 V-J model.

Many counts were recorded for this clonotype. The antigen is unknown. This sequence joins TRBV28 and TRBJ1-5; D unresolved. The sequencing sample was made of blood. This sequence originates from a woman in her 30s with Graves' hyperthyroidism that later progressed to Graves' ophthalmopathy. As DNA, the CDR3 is TGTGCCAGCAGCAGTCTAAATCAGCCCCAGCATTTT. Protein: CASSSLNQPQHF.